This T cell receptor beta chain was observed in a study of OX40 agonist ivuxolimab in advanced cancers. Study-wide findings and caveats: The study observed clonal expansion of CD4+ and CD8+ blood T cells by week 6 at 0.1 to 3.0 mg/kg.

Trimming cost V 4 bases and J 4 bases; bases outside gene matches: 4. The CDR3 sequence is 14 residues long. Germline CDR1 and CDR2: MDHEN and SYDVKM. About this clone: The antigen is undetermined.

Produced via immunoSEQ multiplex PCR; TCRdb's table is partial and in-frame only. The top ten clones hold about an eighth of a sample with 60,000 to 70,000 clones, 91% of them seen once. This receptor was taken from an adult with an advanced solid tumor such as melanoma, head and neck, liver or kidney cancer. The material was CD4+ or CD8+ T cells sorted from blood, obtained in a trial of the OX40 agonist ivuxolimab. The chain is built from TRBV28 and TRBJ2-7; 10 bases fit TRBD1. CDR3 coding DNA: TGTGCCAGCAGTTCATGGGACAGGGGATACGAGCAGTACTTC. It codes for CASSSWDRGYEQYF. The full variable domain, its missing parts supplied by reference TRBV28 and TRBJ2-7, is DVKVTQSSRYLVKRTGEKVFLECVQDMDHENMFWYRQDPGLGLRLIYFSYDVKMKEKGDIPEGYSVSREKKERFSLILESASTNQTSMYLCASSSWDRGYEQYFGPGTRLTVT.